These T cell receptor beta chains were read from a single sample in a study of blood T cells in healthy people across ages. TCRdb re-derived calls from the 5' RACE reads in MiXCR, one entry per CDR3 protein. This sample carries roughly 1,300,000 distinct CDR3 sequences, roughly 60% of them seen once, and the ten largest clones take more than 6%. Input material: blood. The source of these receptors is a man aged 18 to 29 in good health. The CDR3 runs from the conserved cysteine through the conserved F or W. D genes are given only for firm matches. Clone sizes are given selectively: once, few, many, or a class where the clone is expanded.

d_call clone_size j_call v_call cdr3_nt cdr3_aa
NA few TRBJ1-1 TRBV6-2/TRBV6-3 TGTGCCAGCAGTCAAATCGGACACCTGAACACTGAAGCTTTCTTT CASSQIGHLNTEAFF
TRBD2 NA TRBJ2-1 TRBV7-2 TGTGCCAGCAGCCCAACTGGGACTAGCGGGGACAATGAGCAGTTCTTC CASSPTGTSGDNEQFF
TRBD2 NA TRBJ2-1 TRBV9 TGTGCCAGCAGTGTCAGCGGGAGGACCAATGAGCAGTTCTTC CASSVSGRTNEQFF
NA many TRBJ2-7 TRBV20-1 TGCAGTGCAGCTAGGGACGGACCCTACGAGCAGTACTTC CSAARDGPYEQYF
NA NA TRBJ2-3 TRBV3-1 TGTGCCAGCAGCCAAGATACGGGGCGAACAGATACGCAGTATTTT CASSQDTGRTDTQYF
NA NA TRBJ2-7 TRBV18 TGTGCCAGCTCACCGCCACAGGGTGGCTACGAGCAGTACTTC CASSPPQGGYEQYF
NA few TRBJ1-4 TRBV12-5 TGTGCTAGTGGTTCCCCTTCGGAAAAACTGTTTTTT CASGSPSEKLFF
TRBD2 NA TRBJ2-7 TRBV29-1 TGCAGCGCACTACTAGCGGGAGTAGGCGAGCAGTACTTC CSALLAGVGEQYF
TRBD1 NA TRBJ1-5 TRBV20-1 TGCAGTGCTAGGGGGACAGCGAATCAGCCCCAGCATTTT CSARGTANQPQHF
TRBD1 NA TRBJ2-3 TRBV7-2 TGTGCCAGCAGCCGAGGACAGGGGGCAACGAAAATAAGCACAGATACGCAGTATTTT CASSRGQGATKISTDTQYF
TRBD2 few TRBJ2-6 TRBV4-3 TGTGCCAGCACTCTGGGGGGGTCTGGGGCCAACGTCCTGACTTTC CASTLGGSGANVLTF
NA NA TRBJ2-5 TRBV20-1 TGCAGTGCTAGAATTAGGCGGAGCGTCCAAGAGACCCAGTACTTC CSARIRRSVQETQYF
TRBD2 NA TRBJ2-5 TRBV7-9 TGTGCCAGCAGCTCAAGCCCCCTTAGCGGGGGGCGGGAGACCCAGTACTTC CASSSSPLSGGRETQYF
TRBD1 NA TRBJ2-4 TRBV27 TGTGCCAGCAGCTGGGGGACAGCCCTAGCCAAAAACATTCAGTACTTC CASSWGTALAKNIQYF
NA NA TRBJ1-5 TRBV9 TGTGCCAGCAGCGTATCGGGAGATCAGCCCCAGCATTTT CASSVSGDQPQHF
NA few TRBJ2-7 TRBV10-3 TGTGCCATCCAAACAGGGCTATCCTACGAGCAGTACTTC CAIQTGLSYEQYF
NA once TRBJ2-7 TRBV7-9 TGTGCCAGCAGAGAACGAGAGGCCCACAACGAGCAGTACTTC CASREREAHNEQYF
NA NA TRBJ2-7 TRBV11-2 TGTGCCAGCAGGTATTCGGGACAAAGCTACGAGCAGTACTTC CASRYSGQSYEQYF
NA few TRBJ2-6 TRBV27 TGTGCCAGCAGTTTCGGGGCTGGGGCCAACGTCCTGACTTTC CASSFGAGANVLTF
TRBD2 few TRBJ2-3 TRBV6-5 TGTGCCAGCAGGACCGGGACTAGAATAGATACGCAGTATTTT CASRTGTRIDTQYF
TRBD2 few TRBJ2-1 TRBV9 TGTGCCAGCAGCCCAGCGGGCGGGGGGGCCGTCGATGAGCAGTTCTTC CASSPAGGGAVDEQFF
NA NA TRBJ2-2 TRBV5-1 TGCGCCAGCAGCTTTAACTTGCGAGACACCGGGGAGCTGTTTTTT CASSFNLRDTGELFF
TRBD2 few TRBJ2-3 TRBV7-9 TGTGCCAGCAGCTTAGCAGCGGGGGCCGCAGATACGCAGTATTTT CASSLAAGAADTQYF
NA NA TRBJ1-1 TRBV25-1 TGTGCCAGCAGTGAAGGTTTTCGGCAAGCTTTCTTT CASSEGFRQAFF
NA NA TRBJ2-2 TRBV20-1 TGCAGTGCTAGAGCGTATAGTTCCGGGGAGCTGTTTTTT CSARAYSSGELFF
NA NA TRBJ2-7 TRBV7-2 TGTGCCAGCAGCTTATACCCCGGGTCCTCCTACGAGCAGTACTTC CASSLYPGSSYEQYF
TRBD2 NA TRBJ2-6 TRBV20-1 TGCAGTGCTAGAGTCAAAGTGGGGACTAGCGGACTCTCTGGGGCCAACGTCCTGACTTTC CSARVKVGTSGLSGANVLTF